The rows below give T cell receptor beta chains drawn from one sample of a study of blood T cells in healthy people across ages. From the 5' RACE reads, TCRdb called clonotypes with MiXCR, one entry per CDR3 protein. The sample lists approximately 1.5 million distinct CDR3 sequences; about 32% were seen once. The sequenced material came from blood. Source of these receptors: a woman in her twenties or thirties in good health. The CDR3 runs from the conserved cysteine through the conserved F or W. A D gene is named only where the DNA matches it firmly. Rows may omit the clone size; those that give it use once, few, many or a size class.

D | J | length | V | size | CDR3 | DNA
- | TRBJ2-5 | 15 | TRBV21-1 | once | CASSVSSGAGKTQYF | TGTGCCAGCAGCGTATCTAGCGGGGCAGGGAAGACCCAGTACTTC
- | TRBJ1-4 | 15 | TRBV9 | - | CASSLGLGGNEKLFF | TGTGCCAGCAGCTTGGGACTGGGGGGGAATGAAAAACTGTTTTTT
- | TRBJ2-1 | 17 | TRBV5-1 | - | CASSSGERAGAPPEQFF | TGCGCCAGCAGCTCGGGAGAGCGGGCGGGGGCACCGCCGGAGCAGTTCTTC
TRBD1 | TRBJ2-5 | 14 | TRBV2 | - | CACSRDRNYPAWYF | TGTGCCTGCAGTAGGGACAGGAACTACCCCGCCTGGTACTTC
- | TRBJ2-3 | 14 | TRBV2 | - | CASEGQGFTDTQYF | TGTGCCAGCGAAGGGCAGGGCTTCACAGATACGCAGTATTTT
- | TRBJ1-1 | 15 | TRBV20-1 | - | CSARDQPTGNTEAFF | TGCAGTGCTAGAGACCAACCTACAGGGAACACTGAAGCTTTCTTT
- | TRBJ2-7 | 14 | TRBV10-3 | many | CAISSGPSSYEQYF | TGTGCCATCAGTTCAGGACCGAGCTCCTACGAGCAGTACTTC
- | TRBJ2-3 | 12 | TRBV20-1 | - | CRARDRTDTQYF | TGCAGGGCTAGAGATCGCACAGATACGCAGTATTTT
TRBD2 | TRBJ2-1 | 16 | TRBV4-2 | - | CASSQDRGGAHNEQFF | TGTGCCAGCAGCCAAGATAGGGGAGGGGCTCACAATGAGCAGTTCTTC
- | TRBJ2-5 | 13 | TRBV7-2 | many | CASSLRDGETQYF | TGTGCCAGCAGCTTGAGGGATGGAGAGACCCAGTACTTC
- | TRBJ2-6 | 14 | TRBV15 | - | CATSRNLGANVLTF | TGTGCCACCAGCAGGAATCTCGGGGCCAACGTCCTGACTTTC
- | TRBJ2-4 | 14 | TRBV4-1 | many | CASSQGYEGNIQYF | TGCGCCAGCAGCCAAGGTTATGAAGGGAACATTCAGTACTTC